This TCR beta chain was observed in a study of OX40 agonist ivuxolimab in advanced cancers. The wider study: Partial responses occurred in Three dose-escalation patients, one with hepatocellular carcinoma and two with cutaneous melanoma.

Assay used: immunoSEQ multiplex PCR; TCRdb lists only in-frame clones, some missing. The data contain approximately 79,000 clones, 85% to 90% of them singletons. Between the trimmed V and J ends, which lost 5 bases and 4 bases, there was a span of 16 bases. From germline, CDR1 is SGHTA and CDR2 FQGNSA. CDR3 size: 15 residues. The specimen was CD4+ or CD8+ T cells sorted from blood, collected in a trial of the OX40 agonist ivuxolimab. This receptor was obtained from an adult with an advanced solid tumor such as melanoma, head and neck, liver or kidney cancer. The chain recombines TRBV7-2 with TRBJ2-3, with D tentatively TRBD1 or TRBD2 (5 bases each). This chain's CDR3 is CASSPSAGRSDTQYF. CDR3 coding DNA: TGTGCCAGCAGCCCCTCGGCAGGGAGATCAGATACGCAGTATTTT.